The rows below give T cell receptor beta chains drawn from one sample of a study of T cell changes during pregnancy in multiple sclerosis. Generated by immunoSEQ multiplex PCR, the TCRdb table keeps only in-frame clones and is missing some. The sample yields 55,000 to 70,000 clones, just over 90% seen once. This specimen consisted of peripheral blood, obtained in the first trimester of pregnancy. The receptors were sampled from a female donor in good health, enrolled as a control in a pregnancy study. CDR3s include the opening cysteine and the closing phenylalanine or tryptophan. D genes are given only for firm matches. Size tells how often a clone was seen (once, few, many) or the class of an expanded clone, and some rows leave it out.

TRBJ2-1 TRBD2 once TRBV5-1 TGCGCCAGCAGCTTGGGGGGGACTAGCGGGAGAGGTGAGCAGTTCTTC CASSLGGTSGRGEQFF
TRBJ2-1 TRBD2 NA TRBV11-3 TGTGCCAGCAGCTTAGGATTTGGGCTAGCGGGGGACTACAATGAGCAGTTCTTC CASSLGFGLAGDYNEQFF
TRBJ2-3 NA NA TRBV7-9 TGTGCCAGCAGCTTCCGTGATACGCAGTATTTT CASSFRDTQYF
TRBJ1-2 TRBD1 NA TRBV5-6 TGTGCCAGCAGCTTTGGAACAGGGGGCCGCTACACCTTC CASSFGTGGRYTF
TRBJ2-3 NA NA TRBV2 TGTGCCAGCACGGTTGGAGGGGCTCGCGATACGCAGTATTTT CASTVGGARDTQYF
TRBJ2-1 NA NA TRBV7-3 TGTGCCAGCAGCTTAATTGGGCAGGGTTTGGTCAATGAGCAGTTCTTC CASSLIGQGLVNEQFF
TRBJ1-1 NA NA TRBV5-1 TGCGCCAGCAGATCGCCCCGGGGGGAGAACACTGAAGCTTTCTTT CASRSPRGENTEAFF
TRBJ2-3 NA NA TRBV11-1 TGTGCCAGCAGCTTAGCGAGGACTTCGACAGATACGCAGTATTTT CASSLARTSTDTQYF
TRBJ2-3 TRBD1 NA TRBV29-1 TGCAGCGTTGAAGATCCCGGACAGGGGTTGAATACGCAGTATTTT CSVEDPGQGLNTQYF
TRBJ1-1 NA NA TRBV15 TGTGCCACCAGGCGGGGGGGTCTGAACACTGAAGCTTTCTTT CATRRGGLNTEAFF
TRBJ1-2 NA NA TRBV6-1 TGTGCCAGCAGTGAAGCGCTCGGCTATGGCTACACCTTC CASSEALGYGYTF
TRBJ1-4 NA NA TRBV10-2 TGCGCCAGCGTGAGTCCCAGGGGTAGGGAAAAACTGTTTTTT CASVSPRGREKLFF
TRBJ2-7 TRBD2 NA TRBV5-4 TGTGCCAGCAGCTTGGGGGGACTAGCGGGAGTGGAGTACGAGCAGTACTTC CASSLGGLAGVEYEQYF
TRBJ1-2 NA NA TRBV5-5 TGTGCCAGCAGCCCACCGGGATATGGCTACACCTTC CASSPPGYGYTF
TRBJ2-1 NA NA TRBV19 TGTGCCAGTACCACGGCGGGGTATGGGGGGCAGTTCTTC CASTTAGYGGQFF